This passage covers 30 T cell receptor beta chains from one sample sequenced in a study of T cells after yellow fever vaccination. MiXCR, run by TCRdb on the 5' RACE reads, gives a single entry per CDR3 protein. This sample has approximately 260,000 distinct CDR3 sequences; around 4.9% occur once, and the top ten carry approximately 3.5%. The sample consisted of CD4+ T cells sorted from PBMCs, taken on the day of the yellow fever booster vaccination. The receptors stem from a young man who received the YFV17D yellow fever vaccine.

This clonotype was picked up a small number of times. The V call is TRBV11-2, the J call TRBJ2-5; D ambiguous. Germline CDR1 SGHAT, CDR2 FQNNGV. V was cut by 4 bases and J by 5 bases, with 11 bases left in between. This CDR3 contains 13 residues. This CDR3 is CASSSPPLETQYF. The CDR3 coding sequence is TGTGCCAGCAGCTCCCCCCCGCTGGAGACCCAGTACTTC.

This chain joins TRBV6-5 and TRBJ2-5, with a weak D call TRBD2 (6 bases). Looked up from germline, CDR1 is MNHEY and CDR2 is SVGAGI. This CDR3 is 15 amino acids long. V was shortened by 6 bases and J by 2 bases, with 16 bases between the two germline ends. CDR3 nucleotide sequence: TGTGCCAGCAGACAACCCGGGAGCCGACAAGAGACCCAGTACTTC. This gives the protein CASRQPGSRQETQYF.

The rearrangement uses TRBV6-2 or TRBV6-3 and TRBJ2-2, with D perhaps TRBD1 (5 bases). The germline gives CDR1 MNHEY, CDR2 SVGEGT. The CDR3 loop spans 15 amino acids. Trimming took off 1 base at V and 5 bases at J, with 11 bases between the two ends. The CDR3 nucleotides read TGTGCCAGCAGTTACTTTCAGGGTTCGACCGGGGAGCTGTTTTTT. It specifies CASSYFQGSTGELFF.

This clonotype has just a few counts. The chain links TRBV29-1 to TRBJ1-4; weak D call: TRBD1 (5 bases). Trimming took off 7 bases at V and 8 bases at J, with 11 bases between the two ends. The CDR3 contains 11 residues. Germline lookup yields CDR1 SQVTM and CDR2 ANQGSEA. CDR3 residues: CSAGQGEKLFF. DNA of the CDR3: TGCAGCGCTGGGCAGGGAGAAAAACTGTTTTTT.

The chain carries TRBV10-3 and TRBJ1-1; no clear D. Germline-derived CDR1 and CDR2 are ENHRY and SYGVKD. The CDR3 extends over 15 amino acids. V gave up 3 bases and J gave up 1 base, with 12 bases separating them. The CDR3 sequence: CAISDMAISNTEAFF. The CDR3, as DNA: TGTGCCATCAGTGATATGGCCATCTCGAACACTGAAGCTTTCTTT.

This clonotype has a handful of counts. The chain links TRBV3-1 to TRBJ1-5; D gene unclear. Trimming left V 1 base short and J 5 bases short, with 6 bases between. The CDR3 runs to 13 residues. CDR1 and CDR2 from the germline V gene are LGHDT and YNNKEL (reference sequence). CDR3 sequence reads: CASSQGLYQPQHF. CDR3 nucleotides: TGTGCCAGCAGCCAAGGATTGTATCAGCCCCAGCATTTT.

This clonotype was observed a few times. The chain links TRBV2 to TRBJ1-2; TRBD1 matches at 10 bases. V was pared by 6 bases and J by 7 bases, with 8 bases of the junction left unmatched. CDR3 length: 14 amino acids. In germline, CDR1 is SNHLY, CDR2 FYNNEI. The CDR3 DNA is TGTGCCAGCAGAAACACCGGGACAGGGGCTGGCTACACCTTC. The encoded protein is CASRNTGTGAGYTF.

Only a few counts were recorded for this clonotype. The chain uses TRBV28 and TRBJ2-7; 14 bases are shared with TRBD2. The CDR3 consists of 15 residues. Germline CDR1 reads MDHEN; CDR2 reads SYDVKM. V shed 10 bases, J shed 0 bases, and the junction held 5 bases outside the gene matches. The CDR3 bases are TGTGCCACGGGACTAGCGGGGGAGGCCTCCTACGAGCAGTACGTC. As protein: CATGLAGEASYEQYV.

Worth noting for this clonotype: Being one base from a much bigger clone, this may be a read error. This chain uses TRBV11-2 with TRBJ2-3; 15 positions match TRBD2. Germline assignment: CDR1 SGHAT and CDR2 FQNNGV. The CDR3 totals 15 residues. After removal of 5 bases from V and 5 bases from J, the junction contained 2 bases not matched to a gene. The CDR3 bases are TGTGCCAGCAGCCCGGGACTAGCGGGGGGAGATACGCAGTATTTT. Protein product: CASSPGLAGGDTQYF.

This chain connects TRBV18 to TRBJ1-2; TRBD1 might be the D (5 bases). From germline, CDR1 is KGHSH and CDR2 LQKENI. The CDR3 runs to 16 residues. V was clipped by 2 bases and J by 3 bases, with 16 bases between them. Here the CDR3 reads CASSPYTQGLDYGYTF. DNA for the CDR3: TGTGCCAGCTCACCATATACTCAGGGTCTTGACTATGGCTACACCTTC. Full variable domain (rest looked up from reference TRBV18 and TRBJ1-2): NAGVMQNPRHLVRRRGQEARLRCSPMKGHSHVYWYRQLPEEGLKFMVYLQKENIIDESGMPKERFSAEFPKEGPSILRIQQVVRGDSAAYFCASSPYTQGLDYGYTFGSGTRLTVV.

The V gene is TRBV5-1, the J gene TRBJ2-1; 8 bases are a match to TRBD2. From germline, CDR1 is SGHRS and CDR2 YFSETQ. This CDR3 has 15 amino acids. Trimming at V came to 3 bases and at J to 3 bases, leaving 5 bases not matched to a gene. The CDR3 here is CASSWGAGDYNEQFF. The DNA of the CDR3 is TGCGCCAGCAGCTGGGGAGCGGGGGACTACAATGAGCAGTTCTTC.

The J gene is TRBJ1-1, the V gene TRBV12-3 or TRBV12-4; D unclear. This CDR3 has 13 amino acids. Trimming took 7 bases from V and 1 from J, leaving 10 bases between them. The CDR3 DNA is TGTGCCAGCAAGCCAACACAGAACACTGAAGCTTTCTTT. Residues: CASKPTQNTEAFF.

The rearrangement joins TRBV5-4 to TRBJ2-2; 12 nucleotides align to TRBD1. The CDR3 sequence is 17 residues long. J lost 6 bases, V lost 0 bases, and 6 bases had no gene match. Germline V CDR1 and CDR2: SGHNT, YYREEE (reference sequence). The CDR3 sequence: CASSLAGTGGAAGELFF. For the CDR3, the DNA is TGTGCCAGCAGCTTGGCAGGGACAGGGGGCGCGGCCGGGGAGCTGTTTTTT. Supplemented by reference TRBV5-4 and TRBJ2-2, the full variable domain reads ETGVTQSPTHLIKTRGQQVTLRCSSQSGHNTVSWYQQALGQGPQFIFQYYREEENGRGNFPPRFSGLQFPNYSSELNVNALELDDSALYLCASSLAGTGGAAGELFFGEGSRLTVL.

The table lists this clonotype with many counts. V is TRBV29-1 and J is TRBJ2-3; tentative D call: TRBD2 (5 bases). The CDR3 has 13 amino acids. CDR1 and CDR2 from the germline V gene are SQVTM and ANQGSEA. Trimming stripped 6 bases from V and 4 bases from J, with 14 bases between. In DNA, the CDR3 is TGCAGCGTGATCGGGAAGGTCCCAGATACGCAGTATTTT. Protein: CSVIGKVPDTQYF.

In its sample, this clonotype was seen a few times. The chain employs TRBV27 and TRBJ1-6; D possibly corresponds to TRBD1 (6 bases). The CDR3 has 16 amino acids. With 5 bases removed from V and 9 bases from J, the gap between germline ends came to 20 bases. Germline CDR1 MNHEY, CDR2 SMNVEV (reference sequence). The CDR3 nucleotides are TGTGCCAGCAGTCCCCTGGACAGAGGGATGGGTTCACCCCTCCACTTT. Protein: CASSPLDRGMGSPLHF.

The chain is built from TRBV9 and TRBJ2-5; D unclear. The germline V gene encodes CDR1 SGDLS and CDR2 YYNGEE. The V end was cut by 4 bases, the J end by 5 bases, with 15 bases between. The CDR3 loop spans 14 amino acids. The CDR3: CASSLRPRAETQYF. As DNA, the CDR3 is TGTGCCAGCAGCCTCCGGCCTCGGGCTGAGACCCAGTACTTC.

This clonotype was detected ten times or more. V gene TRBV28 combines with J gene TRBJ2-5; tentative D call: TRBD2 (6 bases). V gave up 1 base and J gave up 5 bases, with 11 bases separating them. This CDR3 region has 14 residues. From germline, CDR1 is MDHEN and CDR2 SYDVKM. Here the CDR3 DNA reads TGTGCCAGCAGTTTATTAGGGAGGATGGAGACCCAGTACTTC. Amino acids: CASSLLGRMETQYF.

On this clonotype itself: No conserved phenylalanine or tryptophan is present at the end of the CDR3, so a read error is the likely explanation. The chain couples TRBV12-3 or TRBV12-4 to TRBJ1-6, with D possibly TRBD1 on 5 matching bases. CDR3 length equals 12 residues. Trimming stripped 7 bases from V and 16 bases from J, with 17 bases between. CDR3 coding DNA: TGTGCCAGCAACTTCCGCTTGGGGCCTCTCCACCTT. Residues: CASNFRLGPLHL.

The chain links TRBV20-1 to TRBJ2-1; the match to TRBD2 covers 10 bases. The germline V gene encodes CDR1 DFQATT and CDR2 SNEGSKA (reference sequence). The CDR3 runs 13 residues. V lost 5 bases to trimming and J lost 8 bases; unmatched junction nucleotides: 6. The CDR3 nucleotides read TGCAGTGCTGCCCCCAGCGGGGGGGATGAGCAGTTCTTC. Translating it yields CSAAPSGGDEQFF.

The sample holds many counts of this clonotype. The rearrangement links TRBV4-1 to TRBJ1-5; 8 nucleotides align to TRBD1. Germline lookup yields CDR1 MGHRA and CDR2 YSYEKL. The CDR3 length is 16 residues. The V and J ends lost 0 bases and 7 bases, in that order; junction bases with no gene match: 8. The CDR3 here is CASSQDPGTGRQPQHF. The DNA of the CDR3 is TGCGCCAGCAGCCAAGATCCCGGGACAGGCAGGCAGCCCCAGCATTTT.

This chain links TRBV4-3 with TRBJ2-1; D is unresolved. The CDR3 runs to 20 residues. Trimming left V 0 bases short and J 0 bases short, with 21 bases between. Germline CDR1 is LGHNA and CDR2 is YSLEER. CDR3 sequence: CASSQDLLGLLLGSYNEQFF. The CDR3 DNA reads TGCGCCAGCAGCCAAGATCTGCTCGGCCTTCTTCTGGGCTCCTACAATGAGCAGTTCTTC.

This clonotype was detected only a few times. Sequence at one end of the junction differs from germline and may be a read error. CDR3 nucleotides: TGCGCCAGCAGTCAAGGAGTCCAGGGGGACTATGGCTACACCTTC. This encodes CASSQGVQGDYGYTF. The J gene is TRBJ1-2, the V gene TRBV4-3; 7 nucleotides match TRBD1. Germline loops: CDR1 LGHNA, CDR2 YSLEER. This CDR3 has 15 amino acids.

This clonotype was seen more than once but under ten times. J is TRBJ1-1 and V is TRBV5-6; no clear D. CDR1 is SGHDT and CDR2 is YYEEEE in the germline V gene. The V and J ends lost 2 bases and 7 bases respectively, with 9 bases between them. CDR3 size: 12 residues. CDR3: CASSLSEFEAFF. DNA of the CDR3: TGTGCCAGCAGCTTATCGGAATTTGAAGCTTTCTTT.

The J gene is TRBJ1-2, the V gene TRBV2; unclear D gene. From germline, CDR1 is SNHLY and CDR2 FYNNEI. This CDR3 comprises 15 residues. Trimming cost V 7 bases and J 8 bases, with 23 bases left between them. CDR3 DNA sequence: TGTGCCAGCAACCCGGGAGGCAGGTTATCGGGAGGCTACACCTTC. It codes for CASNPGGRLSGGYTF.

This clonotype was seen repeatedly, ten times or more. CDR3 sequence (DNA): TGCGCCAGCAGCGGAGCTCCCTTCGGGGAGACCCAGTACTTC. Translated: CASSGAPFGETQYF. The chain has TRBV5-1 and TRBJ2-5; D is unresolved. Trimming cost V 4 bases and J 5 bases, with 15 bases left between them. CDR1 SGHRS and CDR2 YFSETQ come from the germline V gene. This CDR3 spans 14 amino acids.

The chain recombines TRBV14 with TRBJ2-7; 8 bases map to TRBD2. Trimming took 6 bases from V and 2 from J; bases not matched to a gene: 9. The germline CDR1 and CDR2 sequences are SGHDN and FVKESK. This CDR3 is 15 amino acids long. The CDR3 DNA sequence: TGTGCCAGCAGAGGGAACAGCGGGGGACCCTACGAGCAGTACGTC. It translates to CASRGNSGGPYEQYV.

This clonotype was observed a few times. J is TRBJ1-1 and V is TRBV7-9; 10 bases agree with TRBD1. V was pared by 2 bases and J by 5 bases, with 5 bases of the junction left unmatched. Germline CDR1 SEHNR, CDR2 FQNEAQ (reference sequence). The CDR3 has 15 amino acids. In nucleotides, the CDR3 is TGTGCCAGCAGCTTATTCGGGACAGGGGAAACTGAAGCTTTCTTT. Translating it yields CASSLFGTGETEAFF.

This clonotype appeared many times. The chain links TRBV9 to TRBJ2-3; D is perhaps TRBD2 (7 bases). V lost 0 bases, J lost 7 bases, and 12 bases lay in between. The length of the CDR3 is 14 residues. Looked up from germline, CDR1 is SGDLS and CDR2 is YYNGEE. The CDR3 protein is CASSVEGGANTQYF. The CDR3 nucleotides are TGTGCCAGCAGCGTAGAGGGGGGGGCCAATACGCAGTATTTT.

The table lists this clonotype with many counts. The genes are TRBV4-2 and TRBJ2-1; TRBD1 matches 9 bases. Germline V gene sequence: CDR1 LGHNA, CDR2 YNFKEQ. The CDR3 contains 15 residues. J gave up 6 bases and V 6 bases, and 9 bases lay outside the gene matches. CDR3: CASRRRDREPNEQFF. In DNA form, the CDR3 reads TGTGCCAGCAGGAGGAGGGACAGGGAGCCCAATGAGCAGTTCTTC.

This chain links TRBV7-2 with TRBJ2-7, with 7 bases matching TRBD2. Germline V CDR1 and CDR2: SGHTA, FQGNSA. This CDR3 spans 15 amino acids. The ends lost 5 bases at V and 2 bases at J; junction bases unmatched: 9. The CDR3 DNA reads TGTGCCAGCAGCCCCAGAAACGGGGGGACCTACGAGCAGTACTTC. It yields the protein CASSPRNGGTYEQYF. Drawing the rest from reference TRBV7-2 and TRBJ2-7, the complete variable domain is GAGVSQSPSNKVTEKGKDVELRCDPISGHTALYWYRQSLGQGLEFLIYFQGNSAPDKSGLPSDRFSAERTGGSVSTLTIQRTQQEDSAVYLCASSPRNGGTYEQYFGPGTRLTVT.